A selection of T cell receptor beta chains follows, all from one sample in a study of cytomegalovirus exposure and HLA in healthy donors. Measured with immunoSEQ multiplex PCR; TCRdb has only the in-frame clones, and not every one. The table includes 90,000 to 150,000 clones, about 8% detected once. Sequenced material: PBMCs. The receptor source for this set is a woman in her thirties or forties in good health and CMV-seropositive. The CDR3 runs from the conserved cysteine through the conserved F or W. D genes are given only for firm matches. The size field is filled for only some rows; it gives once, few, many or a size class.

j_gene: TRBJ1-5
abundance: .
v_gene: TRBV2
d_gene: TRBD1
CDR3aa: CASVFGQGTGQPQHF
CDR3nt: TGTGCCAGCGTATTCGGACAGGGGACGGGTCAGCCCCAGCATTTT

j_gene: TRBJ2-7
abundance: .
v_gene: TRBV27
d_gene: .
CDR3aa: CASSSGLGYEQYF
CDR3nt: TGTGCCAGCAGTTCGGGACTGGGCTACGAGCAGTACTTC

j_gene: TRBJ2-3
abundance: few
v_gene: TRBV6-5
d_gene: .
CDR3aa: CASTDAGSSTQYF
CDR3nt: TGTGCCAGCACCGACGCGGGATCCAGTACGCAGTATTTT

j_gene: TRBJ1-1
abundance: few
v_gene: TRBV5-4
d_gene: .
CDR3aa: CASSLDFEAEAFF
CDR3nt: TGTGCCAGCAGCTTGGATTTCGAGGCTGAAGCTTTCTTT

j_gene: TRBJ2-7
abundance: few
v_gene: TRBV6-5
d_gene: .
CDR3aa: CASRGRGSIEQYF
CDR3nt: TGTGCCAGCAGGGGCAGGGGATCAATCGAGCAGTACTTC

j_gene: TRBJ2-3
abundance: few
v_gene: TRBV5-4
d_gene: TRBD2
CDR3aa: CASSTQRGPTDTQYF
CDR3nt: TGTGCCAGCAGCACTCAGCGGGGCCCCACAGATACGCAGTATTTT

j_gene: TRBJ2-1
abundance: .
v_gene: TRBV10-3
d_gene: TRBD1
CDR3aa: CAISESRLGQALYNEQFF
CDR3nt: TGTGCCATCAGTGAGTCCCGCCTAGGACAGGCCTTATACAATGAGCAGTTCTTC

j_gene: TRBJ2-7
abundance: few
v_gene: TRBV10-1
d_gene: .
CDR3aa: CASSEGLSDEQYF
CDR3nt: TGCGCCAGCAGTGAAGGCCTTAGCGACGAGCAGTACTTC

j_gene: TRBJ2-1
abundance: few
v_gene: TRBV5-1
d_gene: TRBD1
CDR3aa: CASYRQGREQFF
CDR3nt: TGCGCCAGCTACAGACAGGGTCGGGAGCAGTTCTTC

j_gene: TRBJ1-4
abundance: .
v_gene: TRBV5-1
d_gene: TRBD1
CDR3aa: CASSSDRVNEKLFF
CDR3nt: TGCGCCAGCAGCTCTGACAGGGTGAATGAAAAACTGTTTTTT

j_gene: TRBJ2-7
abundance: once
v_gene: TRBV28
d_gene: TRBD1
CDR3aa: CASSRGQINYEQYF
CDR3nt: TGTGCCAGCAGCAGGGGGCAGATAAACTACGAGCAGTACTTC

j_gene: TRBJ1-5
abundance: few
v_gene: TRBV7-2
d_gene: TRBD1
CDR3aa: CASSFNGQGGQPQHF
CDR3nt: TGTGCCAGCAGCTTCAATGGACAGGGTGGACAGCCCCAGCATTTT

j_gene: TRBJ1-5
abundance: few
v_gene: TRBV19
d_gene: .
CDR3aa: CASSPPGSNQPQHF
CDR3nt: TGTGCCAGTAGTCCCCCGGGTAGCAATCAGCCCCAGCATTTT

j_gene: TRBJ2-2
abundance: .
v_gene: TRBV19
d_gene: TRBD1
CDR3aa: CASSGTVNIFTGELFF
CDR3nt: TGTGCCAGTAGCGGGACAGTTAATATCTTCACCGGGGAGCTGTTTTTT